A selection of T cell receptor beta chains follows, all from one sample in a study of breast tumors, draining lymph nodes, adjacent tissues. TCRdb passed the multiplex PCR reads through MiXCR, listing each CDR3 protein once. The table includes about 270,000 distinct CDR3 sequences, around 31% detected once. Sequenced input: axillary lymph node tissue. These receptors were obtained from a female donor with breast cancer. Some clones in this sample may be carry-over from other donors' samples. Both conserved end residues are trimmed from each CDR3.

j_call v_call cdr3_aa
TRBJ1-2 TRBV19 ASRGGNYGYT
TRBJ1-1 TRBV5-4 ASSPAGFGTEAF
TRBJ2-3 TRBV25-1 ASSPAGVTRY
TRBJ2-2 TRBV11-3 ASSLLDLAGELF
TRBJ2-5 TRBV11-1 ASSLVAAVETQY
TRBJ1-3 TRBV30 AWSSLGNTIY
TRBJ2-1 TRBV5-1 ASSYFTSGSYNEQF
TRBJ1-2 TRBV2 ASSGWDSNYGYT
TRBJ2-1 TRBV30 AWSVQSGSSEQF
TRBJ2-5 TRBV30 ACNPSLGETQY
TRBJ2-4 TRBV11-3 ASSSNPLAGGQGKNIQY
TRBJ2-1 TRBV5-1 ASSLGPSSGYNEQF
TRBJ2-3 TRBV7-3 ASSLTGTSGRAGDTQY
TRBJ2-5 TRBV19 ASSVPLAGGETQY
TRBJ2-6 TRBV6-5 ASSLDRAPGANVLT
TRBJ2-1 TRBV4-1 ASSQEEGGSYNEQF
TRBJ1-2 TRBV20-1 SAPAGGALFYGYT
TRBJ2-1 TRBV5-8 ASSSGGWVVGWV
TRBJ2-5 TRBV29-1 SVEVGGLETQY
TRBJ2-1 TRBV29-1 SVVRTGGRGEQF
TRBJ2-1 TRBV12-3/TRBV12-4 ASSLGGFSSYNEQF
TRBJ2-5 TRBV5-8 ASSLGQPFQETQY
TRBJ2-5 TRBV7-2 ASSLASTYQETQY
TRBJ2-7 TRBV3-1 ASSEGQGVTYEQY
TRBJ1-1 TRBV14 ASSQTFRGQNTEAF
TRBJ2-1 TRBV5-4 ASLKGVAGAEQF
TRBJ1-2 TRBV12-3/TRBV12-4 ASSKGTFSYGYT
TRBJ1-4 TRBV7-9 ASSGSEEKLF
TRBJ2-3 TRBV9 ASSETGTRGDTQY
TRBJ2-6 TRBV11-2 ASSRGLAGASVLT
TRBJ2-5 TRBV19 ASKSATSKETQY
TRBJ1-2 TRBV27 ASSMLRTSQDGYT
TRBJ2-3 TRBV7-9 ASSLRQLAGATDTQY
TRBJ1-3 TRBV6-5 ASSNPVSSGNTIY
TRBJ1-5 TRBV7-3 ANWTVGPQH
TRBJ2-2 TRBV3-1 ASSQRISVGGLF
TRBJ2-1 TRBV18 ASSTLQGSSYNEQF